The following is a TCR beta chain sequence with its context. Its antigen remains unidentified. This sample was taken from a study of shared clonotypes between healthy human individuals. Study context: CD4 naive and memory got three plates each, CD8 naive two, CD8 memory one. Whole-study findings and limits: Memory subsets generally showed smaller estimated richness than naive subsets did.

Some 30,000 T cell genomes, or roughly 200 ng DNA, went into the sorted-subset replicate PCRs. The method was immunoSEQ multiplex PCR; TCRdb's version includes in-frame clones alone and lacks a portion of them. The table shows millions of clones, with more than 85% occurring only once. Naive CD45RA+ and memory CD45RA-negative subsets were split from CD4+ cells. This clonotype was obtained from a man aged 18-30 years in good health. Some clones in this sample may be carry-over from other donors' samples. The specimen was naive CD4+ T cells from PBMCs. Stated subset: CD45RA+ positively selected.

The CDR3 region is CASSPPVWEGRRNEQFF. In nucleotides, the CDR3 is TGTGCCAGCAGCCCGCCCGTTTGGGAAGGTCGTCGGAATGAGCAGTTCTTC. J is TRBJ2-1 and V is TRBV7-2; D is unclear. The CDR3 spans 17 residues. Trimming pared 5 bases from V and 7 bases from J, leaving 24 bases between. Germline loops: CDR1 SGHTA, CDR2 FQGNSA.